The present T cell receptor (beta chain) was sequenced within a study of shared clonotypes between healthy human individuals (dated by TCRdb to 2020 to 2022). Turning to the overall study: The cohort included three men and a couple of women between 18 and 49 years of age. To estimate repertoire size and how much clonotypes are shared between individuals, the study performed deep sequencing of blood TCR repertoires from a few healthy adults. Different laboratories and diverse techniques were used to prepare libraries and sequence TCR repertoires, to increase sequencing depth and limit assay-specific biases. Between about 0.8 and 9 billion PBMCs per donor were obtained by leukapheresis. General findings and caveats noted by the study authors: Pairwise subsampling led to the expectation that sequencing depth would affect the degree of clonotype sharing among donors. The genetic and exposure-history diversity represented was limited by the small number of donors. Sampling was limited to blood, and TCR repertoires in tissue likely differ from TCR repertoires in blood.

Using the deep immunoSEQ assay, TCR CDR3 regions were amplified from genomic DNA by multiplex PCR. Extracted genomic DNA from each cell subset was spread evenly across all wells of several immunoSEQ 96-well plates, with each plate serving as a replicate. For unsorted PBMC, 250 to 350 ng genomic DNA, equal to 30,000 or so T cell genomes, was loaded into each replicate PCR. Genomic DNA from unsorted PBMC was sequenced over ten immunoSEQ deep assay plates. Purified libraries were measured with a Qubit 3.0 fluorometer, size-checked on a Bioanalyzer 2100, and measured again with the KAPA Library Quantification kit. Every immunoSEQ 96-well plate was sequenced on a dedicated single-read 150-cycle Illumina NextSeq 550 flow cell. As for how the authors treated the data: Because only junctional sequences without quality scores were contained in the immunoSEQ output, filtering matching that applied to full-length reads could not be performed. Sequences were annotated with PyIR, a Python wrapper for IgBLAST v1.9, using IMGT germline references to assign V/J genes and CDR3. Reads were removed for weak V/J assignments (E-value above 1e-6), missing CDR3, stop codons, out-of-frame junctions, or ambiguous translated residues. V3J clonotypes were defined as sequences sharing an identical inferred V gene, J gene, and CDR3 amino acid sequence. Percentage overlap between repertoires was computed as shared unique clonotypes divided by the size of the smaller repertoire. Repertoire richness was assessed with RTK rarefaction, the Chao1 estimator, and Recon v2.1 estimates of unobserved clonotypes. This is the immuneACCESS table as TCRdb keeps it, with only in-frame sequences that have V and J called. A part of the clones is gone; compared with another copy, unresolved V genes explain less than half, and the rest is unexplained. The V and J calls and clone size come from that table; D and trimming were worked out from the DNA. The sample table holds about 490,000 clones, of which around four fifths were seen once. More than 10% of the sample is in the top ten clones.

As regards this clone: No antigen is known for it. Base qualities were left out, and no much larger clone turns up one base away.

The donors were healthy, HIV-negative adults who had no recently reported acute infections or vaccinations. Only Caucasian adults living in Nashville, Tennessee, USA were represented among the donors. In the unsorted samples, approximately 85 million PBMCs were counted, and genomic DNA was extracted using the QIAamp DNA Blood Mini kit. After blood collection by leukapheresis, PBMCs were isolated using Ficoll-Histopaque density gradient centrifugation and then cryopreserved in the vapor phase of liquid nitrogen. At the junction V is shortened by 3 bases and J by 7 bases; bases outside the gene matches: 5. The CDR3 runs 14 residues from the cysteine to the phenylalanine. The entry retains the CDR3 DNA only, 42 bases that are in frame from base 1. The germline V gene sets CDR1 to WSHSY and CDR2 to SAAADI.

The V and J genes are TRBV10-2 and TRBJ2-1; TRBD1 agrees with 8 junctional bases. The sequencing input was PBMCs. The source of this sequence is a woman aged 40-49 years in good health. Some clones in this sample may be carry-over from other donors' samples. The DNA sequence reads TGCGCCAGCAGTGATCCAGGGGGCAGGAATGAGCAGTTCTTC. It specifies CASSDPGGRNEQFF.